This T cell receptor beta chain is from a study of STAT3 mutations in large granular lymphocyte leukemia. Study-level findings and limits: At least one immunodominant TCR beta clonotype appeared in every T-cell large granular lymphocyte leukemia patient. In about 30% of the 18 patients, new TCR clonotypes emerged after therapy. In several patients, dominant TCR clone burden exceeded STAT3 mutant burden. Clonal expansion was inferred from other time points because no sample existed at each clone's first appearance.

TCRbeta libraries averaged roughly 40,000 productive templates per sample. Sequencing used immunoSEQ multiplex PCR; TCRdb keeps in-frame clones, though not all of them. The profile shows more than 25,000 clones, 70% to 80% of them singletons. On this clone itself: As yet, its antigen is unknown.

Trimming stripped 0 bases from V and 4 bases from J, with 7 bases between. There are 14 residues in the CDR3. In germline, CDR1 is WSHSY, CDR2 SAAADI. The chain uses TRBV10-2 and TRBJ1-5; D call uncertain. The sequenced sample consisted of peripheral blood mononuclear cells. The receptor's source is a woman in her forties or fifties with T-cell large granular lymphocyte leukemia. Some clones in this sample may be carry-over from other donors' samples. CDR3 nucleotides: TGCGCCAGCAGTGAGTCCGACCGAAATCAGCCCCAGCATTTT. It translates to CASSESDRNQPQHF.